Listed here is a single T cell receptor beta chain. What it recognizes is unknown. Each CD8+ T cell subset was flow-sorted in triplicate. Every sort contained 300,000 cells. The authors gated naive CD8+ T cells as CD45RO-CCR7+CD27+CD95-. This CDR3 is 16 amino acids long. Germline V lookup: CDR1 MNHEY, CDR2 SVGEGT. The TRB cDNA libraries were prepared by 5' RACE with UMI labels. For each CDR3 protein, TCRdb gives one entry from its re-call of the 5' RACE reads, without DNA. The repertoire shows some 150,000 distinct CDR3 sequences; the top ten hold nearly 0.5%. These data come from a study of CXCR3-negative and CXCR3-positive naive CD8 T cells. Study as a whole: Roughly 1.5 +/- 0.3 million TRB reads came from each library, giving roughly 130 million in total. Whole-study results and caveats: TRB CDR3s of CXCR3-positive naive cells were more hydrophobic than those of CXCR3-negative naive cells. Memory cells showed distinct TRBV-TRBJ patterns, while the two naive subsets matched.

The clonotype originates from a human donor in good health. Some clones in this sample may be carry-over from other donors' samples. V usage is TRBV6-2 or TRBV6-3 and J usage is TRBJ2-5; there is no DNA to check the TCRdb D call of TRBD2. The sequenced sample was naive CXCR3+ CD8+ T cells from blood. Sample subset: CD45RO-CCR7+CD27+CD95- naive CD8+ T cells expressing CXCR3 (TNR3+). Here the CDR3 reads CASSSGLAGRPETQYF.